The rows below give T cell receptor beta chains drawn from one sample of a study of shared clonotypes between healthy human individuals. Sequencing was performed with immunoSEQ multiplex PCR; in TCRdb, only in-frame clones are kept and a portion is missing. The repertoire consists of 400,000 or so clones, with 90% to 97% occurring once and the leading ten covering around 0.3%. The source material was memory CD8+ T cells sorted from blood. All receptors derive from a man aged 25-45 years in good health. Both conserved end residues are part of each CDR3. Fields, in order: V gene, J gene, clone size, D gene, CDR3 protein, CDR3 DNA. A D gene is named only where the DNA matches it firmly. Not every row has a clone size; where given, it reads once, few, many or a size class.

v_call: TRBV2; j_call: TRBJ1-5; clone_size: -; d_call: -; cdr3_aa: CASSEDRGANQPQHF; cdr3_nt: TGTGCCAGCAGTGAGGATAGGGGGGCCAATCAGCCCCAGCATTTT
v_call: TRBV19; j_call: TRBJ2-7; clone_size: once; d_call: TRBD1; cdr3_aa: CASSPDRGEQYF; cdr3_nt: TGTGCCAGTAGTCCGGACAGGGGCGAGCAGTACTTC
v_call: TRBV12-2; j_call: TRBJ2-4; clone_size: -; d_call: -; cdr3_aa: CASRLRGTVAKNIQYF; cdr3_nt: TGTGCAAGTCGCTTACGGGGGACCGTAGCCAAAAACATTCAGTACTTC
v_call: TRBV14; j_call: TRBJ2-7; clone_size: -; d_call: -; cdr3_aa: CASSQVTAYEQYF; cdr3_nt: TGTGCCAGCAGCCAAGTGACAGCCTACGAGCAGTACTTC
v_call: TRBV6-5; j_call: TRBJ1-6; clone_size: once; d_call: TRBD1; cdr3_aa: CASSLDRGSPLHF; cdr3_nt: TGTGCCAGCAGCCTTGACAGGGGCTCACCCCTCCACTTT
v_call: TRBV28; j_call: TRBJ2-7; clone_size: -; d_call: TRBD1; cdr3_aa: CASSLPSRSGDRGPVSSYEQYF; cdr3_nt: TGTGCCAGCAGTTTACCCTCCCGGAGTGGGGACAGGGGCCCTGTAAGCTCCTACGAGCAGTACTTC
v_call: TRBV29-1; j_call: TRBJ2-7; clone_size: -; d_call: -; cdr3_aa: CSVEGSLYEQYF; cdr3_nt: TGCAGCGTTGAGGGTAGCCTCTACGAGCAGTACTTC
v_call: TRBV14; j_call: TRBJ1-3; clone_size: -; d_call: -; cdr3_aa: CASSQVAGNTIYF; cdr3_nt: TGTGCCAGCAGCCAAGTGGCAGGAAACACCATATATTTT
v_call: TRBV5-1; j_call: TRBJ1-4; clone_size: -; d_call: -; cdr3_aa: CASSLTGPEKLFF; cdr3_nt: TGCGCCAGCAGCTTGACAGGGCCCGAAAAACTGTTTTTT
v_call: TRBV19; j_call: TRBJ2-2; clone_size: once; d_call: TRBD1; cdr3_aa: CASSPRGWNTGELFF; cdr3_nt: TGTGCCAGTAGTCCCAGGGGGTGGAACACCGGGGAGCTGTTTTTT
v_call: TRBV28; j_call: TRBJ1-4; clone_size: -; d_call: TRBD1; cdr3_aa: CASSYRDRFLTLFF; cdr3_nt: TGTGCCAGCAGCTACCGGGACAGATTTCTTACCCTGTTTTTT
v_call: TRBV15; j_call: TRBJ1-1; clone_size: -; d_call: -; cdr3_aa: CATSREFWGGTEAFF; cdr3_nt: TGTGCCACCAGCAGAGAGTTCTGGGGGGGCACTGAAGCTTTCTTT
v_call: TRBV30; j_call: TRBJ1-2; clone_size: -; d_call: -; cdr3_aa: CAWSVGTLYGYTF; cdr3_nt: TGTGCCTGGAGTGTCGGGACACTCTATGGCTACACCTTC
v_call: TRBV5-1; j_call: TRBJ2-7; clone_size: -; d_call: -; cdr3_aa: CASKSGFYRYEQYF; cdr3_nt: TGCGCCAGCAAGAGCGGGTTTTATCGTTACGAGCAGTACTTC
v_call: TRBV29-1; j_call: TRBJ2-1; clone_size: -; d_call: -; cdr3_aa: CSVARGADEQFF; cdr3_nt: TGCAGCGTCGCCCGGGGGGCCGATGAGCAGTTCTTC
v_call: TRBV25-1; j_call: TRBJ2-7; clone_size: -; d_call: -; cdr3_aa: CASSESRSYEQYF; cdr3_nt: TGTGCCAGCAGTGAATCCCGGTCCTACGAGCAGTACTTC
v_call: TRBV2; j_call: TRBJ2-3; clone_size: -; d_call: -; cdr3_aa: CASSEVASTDTQYF; cdr3_nt: TGTGCCAGCAGTGAAGTTGCCAGCACAGATACGCAGTATTTT
v_call: TRBV6-1; j_call: TRBJ2-2; clone_size: -; d_call: -; cdr3_aa: CASSPILGSGELFF; cdr3_nt: TGTGCCAGCAGTCCCATCCTTGGGTCCGGGGAGCTGTTTTTT
v_call: TRBV19; j_call: TRBJ2-5; clone_size: -; d_call: TRBD2; cdr3_aa: CARLLSPRLAGRWETQYF; cdr3_nt: TGTGCCAGGCTACTCTCGCCCCGACTAGCGGGTAGGTGGGAGACCCAGTACTTC
v_call: TRBV9; j_call: TRBJ2-1; clone_size: -; d_call: TRBD2; cdr3_aa: CASSVAGTSGRVYNEQFF; cdr3_nt: TGTGCCAGCAGCGTAGCCGGGACTAGCGGGAGGGTATACAATGAGCAGTTCTTC
v_call: TRBV4-1; j_call: TRBJ1-3; clone_size: -; d_call: -; cdr3_aa: CASSQDRRSGNTIYF; cdr3_nt: TGCGCCAGCAGCCAAGATAGGCGCTCTGGAAACACCATATATTTT
v_call: TRBV7-9; j_call: TRBJ1-5; clone_size: -; d_call: -; cdr3_aa: CASSSLEGLNQPQHF; cdr3_nt: TGTGCCAGCAGCTCATTAGAGGGTCTCAATCAGCCCCAGCATTTT
v_call: TRBV6-5; j_call: TRBJ2-7; clone_size: -; d_call: TRBD1; cdr3_aa: CASRPLQGWTYEQYF; cdr3_nt: TGTGCCAGCAGACCCTTACAGGGGTGGACCTACGAGCAGTACTTC
v_call: TRBV5-1; j_call: TRBJ2-1; clone_size: -; d_call: TRBD2; cdr3_aa: CASSLVSGRAGNEQFF; cdr3_nt: TGCGCCAGCAGCTTAGTGAGCGGGAGGGCCGGAAATGAGCAGTTCTTC
v_call: TRBV4-2; j_call: TRBJ2-1; clone_size: -; d_call: TRBD2; cdr3_aa: CASSQEYRTSLINEQFF; cdr3_nt: TGTGCCAGCAGCCAAGAGTATAGGACTAGCCTAATCAATGAGCAGTTCTTC
v_call: TRBV25-1; j_call: TRBJ2-1; clone_size: -; d_call: TRBD2; cdr3_aa: CASSAWISGRMVRNEQFF; cdr3_nt: TGTGCCAGCAGTGCGTGGATTAGCGGGAGAATGGTGCGCAATGAGCAGTTCTTC
v_call: TRBV5-1; j_call: TRBJ2-7; clone_size: -; d_call: -; cdr3_aa: CASRAQVLSGYEQYF; cdr3_nt: TGCGCCAGCAGGGCACAGGTGCTCTCGGGGTACGAGCAGTACTTC
v_call: TRBV5-1; j_call: TRBJ1-2; clone_size: -; d_call: -; cdr3_aa: CASSPQSRSYGYTF; cdr3_nt: TGCGCCAGCAGCCCCCAGAGCAGGTCCTATGGCTACACCTTC
v_call: TRBV28; j_call: TRBJ2-7; clone_size: -; d_call: TRBD2; cdr3_aa: CASSYLAGGPYEQYF; cdr3_nt: TGTGCCAGCAGTTACCTAGCGGGAGGCCCCTACGAGCAGTACTTC
v_call: TRBV28; j_call: TRBJ2-5; clone_size: -; d_call: -; cdr3_aa: CASRRYQETQYF; cdr3_nt: TGTGCCAGCCGACGGTACCAAGAGACCCAGTACTTC
v_call: TRBV2; j_call: TRBJ1-1; clone_size: -; d_call: -; cdr3_aa: CASSVQGYEAFF; cdr3_nt: TGTGCCAGCAGTGTACAGGGTTATGAAGCTTTCTTT
v_call: TRBV6-6; j_call: TRBJ2-7; clone_size: -; d_call: -; cdr3_aa: CASSPGQSYEQYF; cdr3_nt: TGTGCCAGCAGTCCCGGACAGTCCTACGAGCAGTACTTC
v_call: TRBV5-5; j_call: TRBJ2-5; clone_size: -; d_call: -; cdr3_aa: CASSLDRVARLVGETQYF; cdr3_nt: TGTGCCAGCAGCTTGGACAGGGTAGCGAGACTAGTAGGGGAGACCCAGTACTTC
v_call: TRBV7-2; j_call: TRBJ2-5; clone_size: -; d_call: TRBD2; cdr3_aa: CASSSTQTSGRYF; cdr3_nt: TGTGCCAGCAGCTCTACACAGACTAGCGGGAGGTACTTC
v_call: TRBV4-2; j_call: TRBJ2-4; clone_size: -; d_call: -; cdr3_aa: CASSQDRGPNIQYF; cdr3_nt: TGTGCCAGCAGCCAAGATCGGGGACCGAACATTCAGTACTTC
v_call: TRBV6-6; j_call: TRBJ2-2; clone_size: -; d_call: -; cdr3_aa: CASVTGGAGELFF; cdr3_nt: TGTGCCAGCGTGACTGGAGGGGCCGGGGAGCTGTTTTTT
v_call: TRBV30; j_call: TRBJ2-4; clone_size: -; d_call: TRBD1; cdr3_aa: CAWQQGAKNIQYF; cdr3_nt: TGTGCCTGGCAACAGGGGGCCAAAAACATTCAGTACTTC
v_call: TRBV6-5; j_call: TRBJ1-1; clone_size: -; d_call: -; cdr3_aa: CASRGGTEAFF; cdr3_nt: TGTGCCAGCAGGGGGGGGACTGAAGCTTTCTTT
v_call: TRBV5-4; j_call: TRBJ2-3; clone_size: -; d_call: TRBD2; cdr3_aa: CAASSGRETSTDTQYF; cdr3_nt: TGTGCCGCCTCTAGCGGGAGGGAAACTAGCACAGATACGCAGTATTTT
v_call: TRBV18; j_call: TRBJ2-1; clone_size: -; d_call: TRBD2; cdr3_aa: CASSPPRNQLAGLRYYSYNEQFF; cdr3_nt: TGTGCCAGCTCACCACCGAGAAACCAACTAGCGGGACTAAGATATTACTCCTACAATGAGCAGTTCTTC
v_call: TRBV18; j_call: TRBJ1-1; clone_size: -; d_call: -; cdr3_aa: CASSPRGDTEAFF; cdr3_nt: TGTGCCAGCTCACCGCGGGGGGACACTGAAGCTTTCTTT
v_call: TRBV6-6; j_call: TRBJ1-5; clone_size: -; d_call: -; cdr3_aa: CASSHLTGTSNQPQHF; cdr3_nt: TGTGCCAGCTCTCACCTAACAGGGACTAGCAATCAGCCCCAGCATTTT
v_call: TRBV28; j_call: TRBJ1-5; clone_size: -; d_call: -; cdr3_aa: CASSSHQPQHF; cdr3_nt: TGTGCCAGCAGTTCCCATCAGCCCCAGCATTTT
v_call: TRBV28; j_call: TRBJ2-7; clone_size: once; d_call: TRBD1; cdr3_aa: CASSLAGGYEQYF; cdr3_nt: TGTGCCAGCAGTTTAGCAGGGGGATACGAGCAGTACTTC
v_call: TRBV9; j_call: TRBJ2-3; clone_size: -; d_call: -; cdr3_aa: CASSVAPGTPRPDTQYF; cdr3_nt: TGTGCCAGCAGCGTAGCCCCCGGGACTCCCAGGCCAGATACGCAGTATTTT